Listed below are T cell receptor beta chains from one sample, sequenced in a study of response to subunit inactivated influenza vaccine. TCRdb reprocessed the RT-PCR reads via MiXCR and lists one record per CDR3 protein. This sample has about 540,000 distinct CDR3 sequences; 20% to 25% occur once, and the top ten carry 2.8%. These same records also appear under a second study, on T cells expressing NK-cell markers.

The sample in question was CD4+ T cells sorted from PBMCs, obtained 12 days after vaccination. All receptors come from a man aged 50-59 years who received an inactivated influenza vaccine. The CDR3 runs from the conserved cysteine through the conserved F or W. The D gene is left open where the match is weak. Clone size is stated in some rows and not others, as once, few, many or a class when expanded.

-	-	TRBV28	TRBJ1-4	TGTGCCAGCAGTCCGGGACGGACGGGTCTTAATGAAAAACTGTTTTTT	CASSPGRTGLNEKLFF
-	-	TRBV18	TRBJ2-5	TGTGCCAGCTCACCACCGTTCCAAGAGACCCAGTACTTC	CASSPPFQETQYF
few	-	TRBV7-9	TRBJ1-1	TGTGCCAGCAGCTTAGGTTCAAGGGTGGCTGAAGCTTTCTTT	CASSLGSRVAEAFF
-	-	TRBV6-2/TRBV6-3	TRBJ1-4	TGTGCCAGCAGTCCCCGCGAGATCCTGTTTTTT	CASSPREILFF
-	-	TRBV6-1	TRBJ2-1	TGTGCCAGCACGGGCGGTTACTCCTACAATGAGCAGTTCTTC	CASTGGYSYNEQFF
few	TRBD2	TRBV27	TRBJ2-7	TGTGCCAGCAGTTTGTATTCCGGGACTAGCGATATCGAGCAGTACTTC	CASSLYSGTSDIEQYF
-	TRBD1	TRBV5-4	TRBJ2-7	TGTGCCAGCAGCCCGCCCGGGACAGGGATTTACGAGCAGTACTTC	CASSPPGTGIYEQYF
-	TRBD1	TRBV9	TRBJ1-2	TGTGCCAGCAGCGTGGGGACAGGGTTCCGTCGGGAAGGCTACACCTTC	CASSVGTGFRREGYTF
-	TRBD2	TRBV20-1	TRBJ2-1	TGCAGTGCTAGTGCTAGCGGGGGGCCCTCCTACAATGAGCAGTTCTTC	CSASASGGPSYNEQFF
-	-	TRBV7-2	TRBJ1-5	TGTGCCAGCAGCTTACTTGCGACAGGTAGCAATCAGCCCCAGCATTTT	CASSLLATGSNQPQHF
few	TRBD1	TRBV20-1	TRBJ2-5	TGCAGTGCTAGAACCCCTACAGGGGCCGAGACCCAGTACTTC	CSARTPTGAETQYF
-	-	TRBV6-5	TRBJ2-3	TGTGCCAGCAAAAGGGGGGGGGGACCGCAGTATTTT	CASKRGGGPQYF
-	TRBD2	TRBV2	TRBJ2-1	TGTGCCAGCAGTGTTGCTAGCGGGGGGAGCAATGAGCAGTTCTTC	CASSVASGGSNEQFF
-	TRBD1	TRBV6-1	TRBJ2-7	TGTGCCAGCAGTCCGCAGGGAGGACAGGGGAGGCTCTCCTACGAGCAGTATTTC	CASSPQGGQGRLSYEQYF
once	-	TRBV6-2/TRBV6-3	TRBJ1-5	TGTGCCAGCAGTCATACAGCCCGGGGATCGCCCCAGCATTTT	CASSHTARGSPQHF
-	-	TRBV15	TRBJ2-2	TGTGCCACCAGCAGGGGGGATTCGGGCACCGGGGAGCTGTTTTTT	CATSRGDSGTGELFF
many	TRBD1	TRBV12-3/TRBV12-4	TRBJ1-2	TGTGCCAGCAGTTCGGCCGGGACAGGGTATAACTATGGCTACACCTTC	CASSSAGTGYNYGYTF
-	-	TRBV14	TRBJ2-1	TGTGCCAGCAGCCAAGATCCCCGGGAGAAGCAGTTCTTC	CASSQDPREKQFF
-	-	TRBV19	TRBJ2-5	TGTGCCAGTAGTATAGCAGGGCAAGAGACCCAGTACTTC	CASSIAGQETQYF
-	TRBD1	TRBV6-1	TRBJ1-1	TGTGCCAGCAGATCCCCATCACAGGGGGGCGAGAACACTGAAGCTTTCTTT	CASRSPSQGGENTEAFF
few	TRBD1	TRBV20-1	TRBJ1-6	TGCAGTGCTAGAGCGACAGGGAGAAGGTCACCCCTCCACTTT	CSARATGRRSPLHF
few	TRBD2	TRBV6-5	TRBJ2-3	TGTGCCAGCAGTTACTCGAGTAGTCTAGCGGGTGGCACAGATACGCAGTATTTT	CASSYSSSLAGGTDTQYF
-	TRBD1	TRBV20-1	TRBJ2-5	TGCAGTGCTAGAGCGCCGGGACAGTTCATGACCCAGTACTTC	CSARAPGQFMTQYF
-	-	TRBV5-1	TRBJ2-2	TGCGCCAGCAGCTTGGGGGACATCTTGGGAGCCGGGGAGCTGTTTTTT	CASSLGDILGAGELFF
-	-	TRBV7-2	TRBJ2-7	TGTGCCAGCAGCTTAAATGTGGGGGGCGAGCAGTACTTC	CASSLNVGGEQYF
few	-	TRBV28	TRBJ2-2	TGTGCCAGCCAGAGGGGGGACACCGGGGAGCTGTTTTTT	CASQRGDTGELFF
many	TRBD2	TRBV20-1	TRBJ2-5	TGCAGTGCAGGACTAGCGGGGGGGCCCCAAGAGACCCAGTACTTC	CSAGLAGGPQETQYF
few	-	TRBV4-2	TRBJ2-7	TGTGCCAGCAGCCAAGATATAGTCCGCACCTACGAGCAGTACTTC	CASSQDIVRTYEQYF
-	-	TRBV2	TRBJ2-3	TGTGCCAGCAGCCACGACAGGCCCGGAGCGGGTCCAGATACGCAGTATTTT	CASSHDRPGAGPDTQYF